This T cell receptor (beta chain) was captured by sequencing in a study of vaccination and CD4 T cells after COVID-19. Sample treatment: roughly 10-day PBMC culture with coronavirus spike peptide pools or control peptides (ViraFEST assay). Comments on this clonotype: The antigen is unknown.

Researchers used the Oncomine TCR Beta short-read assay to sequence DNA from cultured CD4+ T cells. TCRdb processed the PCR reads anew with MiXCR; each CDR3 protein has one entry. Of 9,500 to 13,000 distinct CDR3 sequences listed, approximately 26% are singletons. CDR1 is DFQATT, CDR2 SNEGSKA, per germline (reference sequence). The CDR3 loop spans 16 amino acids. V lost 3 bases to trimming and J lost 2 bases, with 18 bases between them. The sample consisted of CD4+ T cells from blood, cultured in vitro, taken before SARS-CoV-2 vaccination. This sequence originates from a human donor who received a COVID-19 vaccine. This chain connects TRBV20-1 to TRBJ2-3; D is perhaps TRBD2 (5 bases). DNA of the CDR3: TGCAGTGCTAGGTTTACCTCAGGACTCAACACAGATACGCAGTATTTT. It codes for CSARFTSGLNTDTQYF.